The 16 T cell receptor beta chains in this list originate from one sample, sequenced in a study of blood T cell repertoires in COVID-19. TCRdb's copy holds only in-frame clones and misses some; the assay was immunoSEQ multiplex PCR. The profile shows almost 200,000 clones, roughly 90% of them singletons. Specimen: PBMCs or T cells enriched from blood (not recorded which). Source of these receptors: a woman between 18 and 29 years old who had recovered from COVID-19.

V gene TRBV7-2 combines with J gene TRBJ1-1, with no clear D. The CDR3 has 13 residues. Trimming left V 1 base short and J 4 bases short, with 7 bases between. Germline V CDR1 and CDR2: SGHTA, FQGNSA. CDR3: CASSLERGTEAFF. The CDR3 DNA is TGTGCCAGCAGCTTAGAACGGGGCACTGAAGCTTTCTTT. Variable domain in full (rest from reference TRBV7-2 and TRBJ1-1): GAGVSQSPSNKVTEKGKDVELRCDPISGHTALYWYRQSLGQGLEFLIYFQGNSAPDKSGLPSDRFSAERTGGSVSTLTIQRTQQEDSAVYLCASSLERGTEAFFGQGTRLTVV.

V is TRBV4-2 and J is TRBJ2-5; D gene ambiguous. This CDR3 region has 16 residues. From germline, CDR1 is LGHNA and CDR2 YNFKEQ. V lost 0 bases to trimming and J lost 5 bases, with 16 bases between them. CDR3 nucleotide sequence: TGTGCCAGCAGCCAAGAGCATAGCTCCACCCATGAGACCCAGTACTTC. Protein: CASSQEHSSTHETQYF.

The V call is TRBV5-4, the J call TRBJ2-5; possible D gene TRBD1, 5 bases. CDR3 length: 14 residues. Trimming cost V 1 base and J 1 base, with 8 bases left between them. Looked up from germline, CDR1 is SGHNT and CDR2 is YYREEE (reference sequence). The CDR3 region is CASSLTGFQETQYF. CDR3 nucleotides: TGTGCCAGCAGCTTGACAGGATTCCAAGAGACCCAGTACTTC. Full variable domain (remainder filled in from reference TRBV5-4 and TRBJ2-5): ETGVTQSPTHLIKTRGQQVTLRCSSQSGHNTVSWYQQALGQGPQFIFQYYREEENGRGNFPPRFSGLQFPNYSSELNVNALELDDSALYLCASSLTGFQETQYFGPGTRLLVL.

This clone was detected once. The J gene is TRBJ1-1, the V gene TRBV12-5; D remains ambiguous. The CDR3 has 13 residues. Germline lookup yields CDR1 LGHNT and CDR2 FRNRAP. Trimming took 1 base from V and 4 from J, leaving 7 bases between them. The CDR3 DNA is TGTGCTAGTGGTTTGGGGTGGAGCACTGAAGCTTTCTTT. Its translation is CASGLGWSTEAFF.

The chain has TRBV19 and TRBJ2-1; weak D call: TRBD2 (6 bases). Trimming took 3 bases from V and 8 from J, leaving 11 bases between them. The CDR3 runs to 13 residues. Germline-derived CDR1 and CDR2 are LNHDA and SQIVND (reference sequence). The CDR3 DNA reads as TGTGCCAGTAGTATCGCGGGGTGGGATGAGCAGTTCTTC. It encodes CASSIAGWDEQFF.

CDR3 bases: TGTGCCATCAGTGAGTTTGGACTAGCGGGGGGGACTAATGAGCAGTTCTTC. Amino acids: CAISEFGLAGGTNEQFF. The V and J genes are TRBV10-3 and TRBJ2-1, with 15 bases aligning to TRBD2. The CDR3 loop spans 17 amino acids. V gave up 1 base and J gave up 7 bases; unmatched junction bases: 5. Per germline, CDR1 ENHRY and CDR2 SYGVKD.

This clone appeared many times. The gene calls are TRBV7-2 and TRBJ2-7, with 7 bases that match TRBD1. Looked up from germline, CDR1 is SGHTA and CDR2 is FQGNSA. V lost 4 bases, J lost 5 bases, and 11 bases stayed unmatched. CDR3 length: 15 amino acids. The CDR3 nucleotides read TGTGCCAGCAGCTCCGGACAGGTCCCTAACCACGAGCAGTACTTC. It codes for CASSSGQVPNHEQYF.

The gene calls are TRBV29-1 and TRBJ1-2; D ambiguous. The CDR3 totals 16 residues. Germline CDR1 reads SQVTM; CDR2 reads ANQGSEA. V was trimmed by 4 bases and J by 5 bases, leaving 23 bases between them. CDR3 DNA sequence: TGCAGCGTTGGGCCGAAACTCGGGAGGGCGGATTATGGCTACACCTTC. Residues: CSVGPKLGRADYGYTF. The variable domain in full, completed from reference TRBV29-1 and TRBJ1-2, reads SAVISQKPSRDICQRGTSLTIQCQVDSQVTMMFWYRQQPGQSLTLIATANQGSEATYESGFVIDKFPISRPNLTFSTLTVSNMSPEDSSIYLCSVGPKLGRADYGYTFGSGTRLTVV.

The gene calls are TRBV6-5 and TRBJ2-2, with 11 bases fitting TRBD1. This CDR3 is 14 amino acids long. From germline, CDR1 is MNHEY and CDR2 SVGAGI. Trimming cost V 8 bases and J 4 bases; bases outside gene matches: 3. This CDR3 reads CASRDRGFTGELFF. In DNA form, the CDR3 reads TGTGCCAGCCGGGACAGGGGGTTCACCGGGGAGCTGTTTTTT.

CDR3 sequence (DNA): TGTGCCAGCAGCTTAGGCGGTGTGGGTCTAGCGGGGGTCGATACGCAGTATTTT. It encodes CASSLGGVGLAGVDTQYF. The V gene is TRBV11-2, the J gene TRBJ2-3; 10 nucleotides agree with TRBD2. Looked up from germline, CDR1 is SGHAT and CDR2 is FQNNGV. With 1 base clipped from V and 6 bases from J, the junction kept 13 bases outside the gene matches. The CDR3 spans 18 residues.

The chain has TRBV5-6 and TRBJ2-2; D gene uncertain. CDR3 length: 13 residues. Germline V lookup: CDR1 SGHDT, CDR2 YYEEEE. The V end lost 4 bases, the J end lost 1 base, and 5 bases lay between the germline ends. The CDR3 DNA reads TGTGCCAGCAGCCGCGGGAACACCGGGGAGCTGTTTTTT. Its translation is CASSRGNTGELFF.

This clone was seen a few times. This chain joins TRBV6-5 and TRBJ1-1; maybe TRBD1 (5 bases). Germline CDR1 is MNHEY and CDR2 is SVGAGI. V gave up 2 bases and J gave up 1 base, with 8 bases separating them. This CDR3 region has 14 residues. This CDR3 is CASSYSQGNTEAFF. Written as DNA, the CDR3 is TGTGCCAGCAGTTACAGCCAGGGGAACACTGAAGCTTTCTTT.

The genes are TRBV2 and TRBJ1-5, with unresolved D. V shed 7 bases and J shed 1 base, with 8 bases lying between them. The CDR3 is 13 residues long. Germline loops: CDR1 SNHLY, CDR2 FYNNEI. The CDR3 coding sequence is TGTGCCAGCAAGAAAAGCAGCAATCAGCCCCAGCATTTT. Protein: CASKKSSNQPQHF.

The chain combines TRBV21-1 with TRBJ1-5; the D call TRBD1 from the table was never checked on the DNA. TRBV21-1 is a documented pseudogene. The CDR3 totals 17 residues. The CDR3 coding sequence is TGTGCCAGCACCCTTCCGGGACAGTTCTATAGCAATCAGCCCCAGCATTTT. This sequence encodes CASTLPGQFYSNQPQHF.

The rearrangement joins TRBV6-5 to TRBJ1-3, with 10 bases identical to TRBD1. The CDR3 is 15 amino acids. The V gene end was trimmed by 7 bases and the J gene end by 3 bases; junction bases not matched to a gene: 6. Looked up from germline, CDR1 is MNHEY and CDR2 is SVGAGI. For the CDR3, the DNA is TGTGCCAGCACCTTAGACAGGGGGCATGGAAACACCATATATTTT. It translates to CASTLDRGHGNTIYF.

The CDR3 here is CATSDLRTGGGYTF. CDR3 DNA: TGTGCCACCAGTGATTTGAGGACAGGGGGTGGCTACACCTTC. The chain uses TRBV24-1 and TRBJ1-2; 10 nucleotides line up with TRBD1. Germline V gene sequence: CDR1 KGHDR, CDR2 SFDVKD. The ends lost 0 bases at V and 7 bases at J; junction bases unmatched: 1. There are 14 residues in the CDR3.